What follows are 8 T cell receptor beta chains derived from one specimen sequenced in a study of cytomegalovirus exposure and HLA in healthy donors. PCR was performed using 60 Vbeta and 13 Jbeta primers. Some clones are missing from TCRdb's copy, which holds only in-frame ones; the method was immunoSEQ multiplex PCR. The sample shows 100,000 or so clones, and roughly 0.64% sits with its ten largest clones. Specimen: PBMCs. These receptors were taken from a man between 45 and 60 years old in good health and CMV-seronegative.

The chain links TRBV4-3 to TRBJ2-2; possible D gene TRBD2, 5 bases. The V and J ends lost 0 bases and 2 bases respectively, with 13 bases between them. The CDR3 loop spans 17 amino acids. Germline V lookup: CDR1 LGHNA, CDR2 YSLEER. CDR3 DNA: TGCGCCAGCAGCCAAGAGGCCCCGAGGGCTAACACCGGGGAGCTGTTTTTT. The encoded protein is CASSQEAPRANTGELFF.

This chain connects TRBV10-1 to TRBJ2-1, with TRBD1 identical over 8 bases. V dropped 5 bases and J dropped 2; count of bases not matched to a gene: 2. The CDR3 is 14 residues long. Germline loops: CDR1 WNHNN, CDR2 SYGVQD (reference sequence). CDR3 in amino acids: CASSPDRAYNEQFF. The CDR3 coding sequence is TGCGCCAGCAGTCCGGACAGGGCCTACAATGAGCAGTTCTTC.

The chain joins TRBV2 to TRBJ1-4; D remains ambiguous. CDR1 and CDR2 (germline): SNHLY, FYNNEI. Deletions cut 6 bases from V and 8 bases from J, with 10 bases between. The CDR3 spans 12 residues. CDR3 DNA sequence: TGTGCCAGCAGGACGGGGTGGGAAAAACTGTTTTTT. It is translated as CASRTGWEKLFF. Based on the CDR3 plus reference TRBV2 and TRBJ1-4, the full variable domain is EPEVTQTPSHQVTQMGQEVILRCVPISNHLYFYWYRQILGQKVEFLVSFYNNEISEKSEIFDDQFSVERPDGSNFTLKIRSTKLEDSAMYFCASRTGWEKLFFGSGTQLSVL.

This sequence joins TRBV4-1 and TRBJ2-7; TRBD2 aligns across 9 bases. V shed 1 base and J 5 bases; nucleotides not matched to a gene: 6. The CDR3 extends over 15 amino acids. CDR1 is MGHRA and CDR2 is YSYEKL in the germline V gene. The CDR3 DNA follows: TGCGCCAGCAGCCAAGGAAAGCGGGGGGACCACGAGCAGTACTTC. Translating gives CASSQGKRGDHEQYF.

This chain uses TRBV19 with TRBJ2-1, with D possibly TRBD1 on 6 matching bases. V was shortened by 10 bases and J by 4 bases, with 14 bases between the two germline ends. Germline assignment: CDR1 LNHDA and CDR2 SQIVND (reference sequence). This CDR3 has 13 amino acids. The CDR3 region is CATIGGQYNEQFF. The DNA for the CDR3 is TGTGCCACTATCGGAGGACAGTACAATGAGCAGTTCTTC.

This chain links TRBV7-9 with TRBJ2-1, with unresolved D. This CDR3 has 12 amino acids. Looked up from germline, CDR1 is SEHNR and CDR2 is FQNEAQ (reference sequence). The V end was cut by 5 bases, the J end by 8 bases, with 10 bases between. The CDR3 reads CASSVHRDEQFF. DNA for the CDR3: TGTGCCAGCAGCGTACACAGAGATGAGCAGTTCTTC.

The gene calls are TRBV11-2 and TRBJ2-7; D remains ambiguous. The germline CDR1 and CDR2 sequences are SGHAT and FQNNGV. The CDR3 has 18 residues. The V gene lost 0 bases and the J gene lost 2 bases, with 20 bases spanning the gap. CDR3 DNA sequence: TGTGCCAGCAGCTTAGACCCCCAACCTAACAGACCCACCTACGAGCAGTACTTC. Translated: CASSLDPQPNRPTYEQYF.

The CDR3 DNA is TGTGCCTGGAGTGAGGGACTAGCGGAAGAGACCCAGTACTTC. Translation: CAWSEGLAEETQYF. The chain employs TRBV30 and TRBJ2-5, with TRBD2 matching over 11 bases. CDR1 is GTSNPN and CDR2 is SVGIG in the germline V gene (reference sequence). The V segment lost 1 base and the J segment 3 bases; nucleotides outside the gene matches: 1. The CDR3 runs to 14 residues.